The rows below give T cell receptor beta chains drawn from one sample of a study of T cell repertoires in cytomegalovirus infection. TCRdb passed the reads through MiXCR, listing each CDR3 protein once. This table holds some 350,000 distinct CDR3 sequences, around a sixth found once. The sequenced material came from PBMCs. Receptors originate from a human donor in good health (CMV status not recorded). Some clones in this sample may be carry-over from other donors' samples. The CDR3 runs from the conserved cysteine through the conserved F or W.

V: TRBV5-1; J: TRBJ2-1; CDR3: CASSSTTGVVYNEQFF
V: TRBV7-2; J: TRBJ1-5; CDR3: CASTQGGNSNQPQHF
V: TRBV12-3/TRBV12-4; J: TRBJ1-5; CDR3: CASSGGLIGNQPQHF
V: TRBV6-1; J: TRBJ1-3; CDR3: CASDQGFAGNTIYF
V: TRBV6-5; J: TRBJ1-1; CDR3: CASSYGGPSITEAFF
V: TRBV12-3/TRBV12-4; J: TRBJ1-2; CDR3: CASSLGPGEGYTF
V: TRBV20-1; J: TRBJ2-4; CDR3: CSAEPVAKNIQYF
V: TRBV19; J: TRBJ1-1; CDR3: CASSYPGQGRNTEAFF
V: TRBV28; J: TRBJ2-6; CDR3: CASSQGQPSGANVLTF
V: TRBV2; J: TRBJ1-5; CDR3: CASSTTGDQPQHF
V: TRBV10-3; J: TRBJ2-3; CDR3: CAISESLDHYTDTQYF
V: TRBV20-1; J: TRBJ2-1; CDR3: CSARARAGSFNEQFF
V: TRBV7-6; J: TRBJ2-3; CDR3: CASSPRIRDTQYF
V: TRBV5-1; J: TRBJ2-4; CDR3: CASSLASDGNIQYF
V: TRBV7-7; J: TRBJ2-3; CDR3: CASSLRTGADTQYF
V: TRBV7-2; J: TRBJ1-2; CDR3: CASSLVNYGYTF
V: TRBV12-3/TRBV12-4; J: TRBJ2-5; CDR3: CASRARGGPEETQYF
V: TRBV5-1; J: TRBJ1-1; CDR3: CASSFRVAKRNTEAFF
V: TRBV7-2; J: TRBJ2-5; CDR3: CASSRGIAGGGETQYF
V: TRBV7-9; J: TRBJ1-2; CDR3: CASSFDPGADGYTF
V: TRBV6-5; J: TRBJ2-7; CDR3: CASSYSAGGISRSYEQYF
V: TRBV11-2; J: TRBJ2-1; CDR3: CASSSGLANEQFF
V: TRBV20-1; J: TRBJ1-5; CDR3: CSAGRLGPSQPQHF
V: TRBV12-3/TRBV12-4; J: TRBJ2-5; CDR3: CASSLGGTETQYF
V: TRBV28; J: TRBJ2-5; CDR3: CASSRDRNRQETQYF
V: TRBV11-2; J: TRBJ2-3; CDR3: CASSRGGATDTQYF
V: TRBV20-1; J: TRBJ2-7; CDR3: CSARRSGRSYEQYF
V: TRBV7-9; J: TRBJ1-1; CDR3: CASSLGELNTEAFF
V: TRBV6-6; J: TRBJ2-7; CDR3: CASSQGLAGPYEQYF
V: TRBV7-2; J: TRBJ1-4; CDR3: CASSLGGRGGKLFF
V: TRBV23-1; J: TRBJ1-4; CDR3: CASRTARNEKLFF
V: TRBV12-3/TRBV12-4; J: TRBJ2-5; CDR3: CASLDGGAQETQYF
V: TRBV6-2/TRBV6-3; J: TRBJ2-1; CDR3: CASSYGGAYEQFF
V: TRBV19; J: TRBJ2-7; CDR3: CASSITGSYELYF
V: TRBV28; J: TRBJ2-5; CDR3: CASSFGTGGLTQYF
V: TRBV18; J: TRBJ2-4; CDR3: CASSPTGPAKNIQYF
V: TRBV20-1; J: TRBJ1-6; CDR3: CSARWDPEVGSPLHF
V: TRBV2; J: TRBJ1-2; CDR3: CASSDRGPSGYTF
V: TRBV11-2; J: TRBJ2-1; CDR3: CASSMGDYTRGLDEQFF
V: TRBV7-2; J: TRBJ2-2; CDR3: CASSPRGDSNTGELFF
V: TRBV27; J: TRBJ2-5; CDR3: CASSLWPFAQETQYF
V: TRBV7-2; J: TRBJ2-1; CDR3: CASNIVGQLVDEQFF
V: TRBV7-2; J: TRBJ2-7; CDR3: CASSSPVVSPYEQYF
V: TRBV7-2; J: TRBJ2-1; CDR3: CASSLASGAGNEQFF
V: TRBV6-2/TRBV6-3; J: TRBJ1-2; CDR3: CASSQPGTGYGYTF
V: TRBV12-5; J: TRBJ2-3; CDR3: CASGLVRAAPDTQYF
V: TRBV7-8; J: TRBJ2-1; CDR3: CASSLTWQHDEQFF
V: TRBV28; J: TRBJ1-6; CDR3: CASSLPRINSPLHF
V: TRBV12-3/TRBV12-4; J: TRBJ2-1; CDR3: CASRLMGGGPDEQFF
V: TRBV4-1; J: TRBJ2-7; CDR3: CASSQQQLGVEQYF
V: TRBV15; J: TRBJ1-3; CDR3: CATSRDPALWNTIYF
V: TRBV7-9; J: TRBJ2-7; CDR3: CASSLATAYEQYF
V: TRBV7-8; J: TRBJ1-1; CDR3: CASSRSSGISNTEAFF
V: TRBV12-3/TRBV12-4; J: TRBJ2-1; CDR3: CASSPLGGTEQFF
V: TRBV12-3/TRBV12-4; J: TRBJ2-2; CDR3: CASTRGGGTGELFF